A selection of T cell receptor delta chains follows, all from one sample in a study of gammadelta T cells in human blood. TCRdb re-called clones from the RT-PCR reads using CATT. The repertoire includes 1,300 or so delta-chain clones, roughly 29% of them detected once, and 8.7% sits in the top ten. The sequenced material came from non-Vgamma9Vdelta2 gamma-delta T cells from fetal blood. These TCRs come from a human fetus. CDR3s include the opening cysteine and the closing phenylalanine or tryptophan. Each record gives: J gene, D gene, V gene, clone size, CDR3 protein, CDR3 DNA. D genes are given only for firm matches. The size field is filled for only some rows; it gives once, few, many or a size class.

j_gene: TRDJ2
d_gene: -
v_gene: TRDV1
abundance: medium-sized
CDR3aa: CALGGLLGGPRLTAQLFF
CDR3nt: TGTGCTCTTGGGGGCTTACTGGGAGGTCCCCGTTTGACAGCACAACTCTTCTTT

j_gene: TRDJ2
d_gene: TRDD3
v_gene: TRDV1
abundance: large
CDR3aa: CALGRLGDTALTAQLFF
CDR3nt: TGTGCTCTTGGGAGACTGGGGGATACGGCTTTGACAGCACAACTCTTCTTT

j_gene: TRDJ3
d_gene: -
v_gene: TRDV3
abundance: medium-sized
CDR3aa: CASGLGAGRPWDTRQMFF
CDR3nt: TGTGCCTCAGGATTGGGGGCCGGAAGGCCCTGGGACACCCGACAGATGTTTTTC

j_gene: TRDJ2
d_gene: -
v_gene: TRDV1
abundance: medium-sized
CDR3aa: CALGDKGYLTAQLFF
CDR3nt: TGTGCTCTTGGGGATAAGGGGTATTTGACAGCACAACTCTTCTTT

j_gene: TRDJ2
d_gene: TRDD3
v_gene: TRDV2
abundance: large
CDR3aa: CACAPYWGIPALTAQLFF
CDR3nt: TGTGCCTGTGCCCCGTACTGGGGGATACCGGCTTTGACAGCACAACTCTTCTTT

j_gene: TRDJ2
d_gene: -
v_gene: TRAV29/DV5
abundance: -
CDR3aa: CSVLLCSKPKLLPVLGIPLGGTAQLFF
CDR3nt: -

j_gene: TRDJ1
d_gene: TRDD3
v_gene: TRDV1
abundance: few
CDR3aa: CALGEGAHHWGILGDKLIF
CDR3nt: TGTGCTCTTGGGGAAGGCGCCCATCACTGGGGGATACTGGGCGATAAACTCATCTTT

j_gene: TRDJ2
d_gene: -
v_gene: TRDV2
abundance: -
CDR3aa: CACDTGGGWTAQLFF
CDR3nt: TGTGCCTGTGACACCGGCGGGGGCTGGACAGCACAACTCTTCTTT

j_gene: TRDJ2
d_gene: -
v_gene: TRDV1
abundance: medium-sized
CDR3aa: CALGGPAEPPTAQLFF
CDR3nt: TGTGCTCTTGGGGGCCCCGCTGAGCCCCCGACAGCACAACTCTTCTTT

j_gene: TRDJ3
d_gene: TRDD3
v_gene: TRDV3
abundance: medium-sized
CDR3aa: CAFPTGGYWGYGQAWDTRQMFF
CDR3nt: TGTGCCTTTCCCACTGGGGGCTACTGGGGATACGGACAGGCCTGGGACACCCGACAGATGTTTTTC

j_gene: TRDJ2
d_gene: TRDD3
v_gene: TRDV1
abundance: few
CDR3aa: CALGESQHTQLGDVTAQLFF
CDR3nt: TGTGCTCTTGGGGAATCACAACACACTCAACTGGGGGATGTGACAGCACAACTCTTCTTT

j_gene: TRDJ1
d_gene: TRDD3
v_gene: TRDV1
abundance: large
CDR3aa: CALGERRGFWGPYTDKLIF
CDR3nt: TGTGCTCTTGGGGAAAGACGAGGCTTCTGGGGGCCGTACACCGATAAACTCATCTTT

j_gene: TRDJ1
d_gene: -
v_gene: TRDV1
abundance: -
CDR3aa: CALGDTLAFPHTDKLIF
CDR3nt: TGTGCTCTTGGGGATACCTTAGCCTTTCCCCACACCGATAAACTCATCTTT

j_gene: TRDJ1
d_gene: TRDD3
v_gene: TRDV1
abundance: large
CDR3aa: CALGELSLGDPPYTDKLIF
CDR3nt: TGTGCTCTTGGGGAACTATCACTGGGGGATCCTCCGTACACCGATAAACTCATCTTT

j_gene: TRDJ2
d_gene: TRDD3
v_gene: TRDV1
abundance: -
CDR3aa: CALGELRRDLGTRTGGYAETAQLFF
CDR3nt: TGTGCTCTTGGGGAGCTACGGCGGGACCTAGGAACGCGGACTGGGGGATACGCGGAGACAGCACAACTCTTCTTT

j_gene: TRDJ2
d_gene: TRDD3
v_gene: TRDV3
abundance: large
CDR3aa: CAWTGGRALTAQLFF
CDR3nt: TGTGCCTGGACTGGGGGACGCGCTTTGACAGCACAACTCTTCTTT

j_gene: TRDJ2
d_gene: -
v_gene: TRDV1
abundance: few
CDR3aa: CALGELVDLLVCRPEPVLTAQLFF
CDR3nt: TGTGCTCTTGGGGAACTAGTGGACCTTTTGGTCTGCCGCCCGGAGCCTGTTTTGACAGCACAACTCTTCTTT

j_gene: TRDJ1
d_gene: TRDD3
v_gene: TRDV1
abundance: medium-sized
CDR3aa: CALGGNYPTKRIRYTDKLIF
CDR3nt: TGTGCTCTTGGGGGAAACTACCCCACGAAGCGGATACGATACACCGATAAACTCATCTTT

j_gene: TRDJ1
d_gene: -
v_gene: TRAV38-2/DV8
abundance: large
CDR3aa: CAYRSAFLLGVGDTDKLIF
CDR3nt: TGTGCTTATAGGAGCGCGTTCCTACTGGGTGTGGGGGACACCGATAAACTCATCTTT

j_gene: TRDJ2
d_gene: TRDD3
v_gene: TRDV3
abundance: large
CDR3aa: CAFSVQTGGYATLTAQLFF
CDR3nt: TGTGCCTTTTCCGTCCAAACTGGGGGATACGCGACTTTGACAGCACAACTCTTCTTT

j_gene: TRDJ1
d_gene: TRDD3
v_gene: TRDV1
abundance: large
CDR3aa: CALGELKLGDSLIF
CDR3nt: TGTGCTCTTGGGGAACTAAAACTGGGGGATAGTCTCATCTTT

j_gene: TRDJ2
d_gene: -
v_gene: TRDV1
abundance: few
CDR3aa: CALGELSDLFSTQALTAQLFF
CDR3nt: TGTGCTCTTGGGGAACTGTCGGACCTTTTTTCCACTCAAGCTTTGACAGCACAACTCTTCTTT

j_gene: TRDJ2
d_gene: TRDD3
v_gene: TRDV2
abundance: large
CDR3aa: CACDRGILKTAQLFF
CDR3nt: TGTGCCTGTGACAGAGGGATACTTAAAACAGCACAACTCTTCTTT

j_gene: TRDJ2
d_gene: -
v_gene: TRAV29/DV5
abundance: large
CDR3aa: CAASGTGDLTAQLFF
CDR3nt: TGTGCAGCAAGCGGGACCGGGGATTTGACAGCACAACTCTTCTTT

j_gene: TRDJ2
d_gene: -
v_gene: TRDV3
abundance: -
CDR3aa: CAFRSLYGRTDGAQLFF
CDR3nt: TGTGCCTTTAGGAGCCTGTACGGGCGGACGGACGGAGCACAACTCTTCTTT

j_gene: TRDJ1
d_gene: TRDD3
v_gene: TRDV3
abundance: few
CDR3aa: CAFARTGRGITLIDKLIF
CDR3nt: TGTGCCTTTGCTAGAACTGGCCGGGGGATAACGCTTATCGATAAACTCATCTTT

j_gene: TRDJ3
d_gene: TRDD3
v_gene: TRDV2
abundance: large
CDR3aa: CACDGGYPWDTRQMFF
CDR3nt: TGTGCCTGTGACGGGGGATACCCCTGGGACACCCGACAGATGTTTTTC

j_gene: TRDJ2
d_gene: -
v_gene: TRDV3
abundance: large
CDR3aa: CAFSPSYGYWGTAQLFF
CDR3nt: TGTGCCTTCTCCCCTTCCTACGGTTACTGGGGGACTGCACAACTCTTCTTT

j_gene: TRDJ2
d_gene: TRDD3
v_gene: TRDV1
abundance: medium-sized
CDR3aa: CALGERLPYWGIRAPLTAQLFF
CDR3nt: TGTGCTCTTGGGGAACGCCTTCCGTACTGGGGGATACGAGCCCCTTTGACAGCACAACTCTTCTTT

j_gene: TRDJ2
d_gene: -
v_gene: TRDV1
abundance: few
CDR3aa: CALGELLPYFTSTPGMGVLRSLTAQLFF
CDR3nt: TGTGCTCTTGGGGAACTATTACCCTACTTTACCTCAACCCCCGGCATGGGGGTCCTACGTTCTTTGACAGCACAACTCTTCTTT

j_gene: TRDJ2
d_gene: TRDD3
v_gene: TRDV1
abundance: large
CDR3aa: CALGELYAGGYQAAQLFF
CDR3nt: TGTGCTCTTGGGGAACTATATGCTGGGGGATACCAGGCAGCACAACTCTTCTTT

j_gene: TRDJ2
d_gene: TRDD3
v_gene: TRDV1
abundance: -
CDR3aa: CALGTSAPTGIRLTAQLFF
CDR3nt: TGTGCTCTTGGGACCTCGGCTCCTACGGGGATACGACTGACAGCACAACTCTTCTTT

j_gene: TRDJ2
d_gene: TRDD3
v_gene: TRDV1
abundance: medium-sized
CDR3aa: CALGPSYSHWGIALTAQLFF
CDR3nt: TGTGCTCTTGGGCCTTCCTACAGCCACTGGGGGATAGCTTTGACAGCACAACTCTTCTTT

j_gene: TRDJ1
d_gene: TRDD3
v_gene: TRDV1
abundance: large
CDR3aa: CALGGIILPPFTGGYLYTDKLIF
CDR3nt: TGTGCTCTTGGGGGAATAATCCTTCCCCCTTTTACTGGGGGATATTTGTACACCGATAAACTCATCTTT

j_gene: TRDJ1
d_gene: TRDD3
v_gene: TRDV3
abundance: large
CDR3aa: CAFTGGYTDKLIF
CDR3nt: TGTGCCTTTACTGGGGGGTACACCGATAAACTCATCTTT

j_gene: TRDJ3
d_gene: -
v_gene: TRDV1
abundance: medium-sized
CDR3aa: CALSRGPWDTRQMFF
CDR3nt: TGTGCTCTTTCGAGGGGGCCCTGGGACACCCGACAGATGTTTTTC

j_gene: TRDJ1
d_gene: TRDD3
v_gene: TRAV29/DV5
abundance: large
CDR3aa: CAASTGGFDTDKLIF
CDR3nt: TGTGCAGCAAGCACTGGGGGATTCGACACCGATAAACTCATCTTT

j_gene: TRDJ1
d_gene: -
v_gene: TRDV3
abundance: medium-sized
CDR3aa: CAFGPMGGLRRLNSADKLIF
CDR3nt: TGTGCCTTTGGACCTATGGGGGGCCTCAGGAGGTTAAATAGCGCCGATAAACTCATCTTT

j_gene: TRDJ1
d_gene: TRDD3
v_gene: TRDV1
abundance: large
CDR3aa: CALGEYGMYWGPERAYTDKLIF
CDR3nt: TGTGCTCTTGGGGAATACGGAATGTACTGGGGGCCCGAGAGGGCCTACACCGATAAACTCATCTTT